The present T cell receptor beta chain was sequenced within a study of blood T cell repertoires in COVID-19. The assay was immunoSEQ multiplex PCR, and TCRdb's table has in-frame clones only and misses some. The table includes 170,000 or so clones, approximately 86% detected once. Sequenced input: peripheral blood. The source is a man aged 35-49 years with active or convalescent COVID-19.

The CDR3, as DNA: TGTGCCAGCTCAACGCCGGGACAGGGGAACGGCGAGCAGTACTTC. It yields the protein CASSTPGQGNGEQYF. The chain combines TRBV18 with TRBJ2-7, with TRBD1 identical over 10 bases. The CDR3 has 15 amino acids. From germline, CDR1 is KGHSH and CDR2 LQKENI. V lost 5 bases and J lost 6; bases outside the gene matches: 10.